This TCR beta chain was found in a study of T-cell memory formation after mild COVID-19. TCRdb independently ran MiXCR on the 5' RACE reads; one entry per CDR3 protein. The sample contains under 300,000 distinct CDR3 sequences, 8.5% to 9.5% of which appear only once. Study findings and constraints: Clones that contracted from day 15 to 85 had balanced CD4/CD8; later expanders were CD4+ biased. CD4+ contracting clones lay mainly in CM and EM, CD8+ ones in EMRA.

The CDR3 sequence is 15 residues long. The germline V gene has CDR1 LGHNA and CDR2 YSLEER. J was trimmed by 3 bases and V by 3 bases; bases with no gene match: 4. This clonotype was picked up many times. The target antigen is unknown. The V gene is TRBV4-3, the J gene TRBJ2-2, with 7 bases lining up with TRBD1. The sequence came from a man aged 18 to 35 who had mild COVID-19 (a few samples of this study predate the infection). Cell type and time point are not known. Sequences were obtained from PBMCs or a T cell subset sorted from them (not recorded which). CDR3 bases: TGCGCCAGCAGCCACCAGGACAGGTACACCGGGGAGCTGTTTTTT. It codes for CASSHQDRYTGELFF.